This entry features one T cell receptor (beta chain) sequence. This entry comes from a study of cytomegalovirus exposure and HLA in healthy donors. Germline CDR1 SNHLY, CDR2 FYNNEI. The CDR3 is 15 amino acids. Trimming removed 5 bases from V and 1 base from J; junction bases left unmatched: 7. PCR was performed using 60 Vbeta and 13 Jbeta primers. The assay was immunoSEQ multiplex PCR, and TCRdb's table has in-frame clones only and misses some. This sample has about 150,000 clones; approximately 80% occur once, and the top ten carry roughly 4.3%. This chain joins TRBV2 and TRBJ2-7; TRBD1 agrees at 8 bases. The receptor comes from a male donor in good health and CMV-seronegative. Sequencing was done on a sample of PBMCs. The chain's CDR3 is CASSPTGVMSYEQYF. The DNA for the CDR3 is TGTGCCAGCAGTCCGACAGGGGTGATGTCCTACGAGCAGTACTTC.